These 19 T cell receptor beta chains came from one sample sequenced in a study of shared clonotypes between healthy human individuals. Assay used: immunoSEQ multiplex PCR; TCRdb lists only in-frame clones, some missing. Of 2 million or so clones in the sample, 85% to 95% are singletons; the top ten hold more than 0.95%. It was CD45RO-negative cells, positively selected for CCR7, that made up naive CD8 cells, with terminally differentiated effector memory CD45RA+ cells excluded. Input material: naive CD8+ T cells sorted from blood. Every receptor here comes from a man younger than 30 in good health.

CDR3 DNA: TGCAGCGTTGTGATGGGAAACTATGGCTACACCTTC. The encoded protein is CSVVMGNYGYTF. This chain links TRBV29-1 with TRBJ1-2; no definite D call. V was cut by 4 bases and J by 2 bases, with 8 bases left in between. CDR1 is SQVTM and CDR2 is ANQGSEA in the germline V gene. The CDR3 is 12 residues long.

This clone was found once. This chain joins TRBV6-1 and TRBJ2-7; D gene ambiguous. This CDR3 has 15 residues. CDR1 and CDR2 from the germline V gene are MNHNS and SASEGT. Trimming took off 8 bases at V and 2 bases at J, with 19 bases between the two ends. CDR3: CASGSLSSSTYEQYF. The CDR3 bases are TGTGCCAGCGGGTCTTTGTCCTCGTCTACCTACGAGCAGTACTTC.

The genes are TRBV7-9 and TRBJ2-7; 9 nucleotides match TRBD2. The J segment lost 0 bases and the V segment lost 4 bases, leaving 7 bases of the junction unmatched. The V gene's germline CDR1 is SEHNR and CDR2 FQNEAQ (reference sequence). There are 16 residues in the CDR3. CDR3 nucleotide sequence: TGTGCCAGCAGCTCACCTCCTAGCGGGATCTCCTACGAGCAGTACTTC. It codes for CASSSPPSGISYEQYF.

V gene TRBV5-5 combines with J gene TRBJ2-7, with 8 bases lining up with TRBD1. Germline CDR1 SGHKS, CDR2 YYEKEE (reference sequence). The CDR3 is made up of 16 amino acids. V trimming: 4 bases; J trimming: 4 bases; junction bases outside the gene matches: 13. The CDR3 DNA follows: TGTGCCAGCAGCCACGGTGCTGCAGGGGGCAGGTACGAGCAGTACTTC. It specifies CASSHGAAGGRYEQYF.

The chain joins TRBV7-6 to TRBJ2-6; 12 nucleotides agree with TRBD2. The CDR3 has 18 residues. Unmatched junction bases numbered 5, after V lost 5 bases and J lost 0 bases. In germline, CDR1 is SGHVS, CDR2 FNYEAQ. CDR3 amino acids: CASSPGLAGTSGANVLTF. The CDR3 region has the DNA TGTGCCAGCAGCCCGGGACTAGCGGGTACCTCTGGGGCCAACGTCCTGACTTTC.

This clone was seen just once. This chain links TRBV9 with TRBJ1-4, with 7 bases aligning to TRBD1. Per germline, CDR1 SGDLS and CDR2 YYNGEE. This CDR3 comprises 16 residues. Trimming removed 0 bases from V and 13 bases from J; junction bases left unmatched: 15. CDR3 sequence: CASSVGERTGTQRLFF. The CDR3 DNA reads TGTGCCAGCAGCGTAGGGGAGCGGACAGGAACCCAAAGACTGTTTTTT.

The chain joins TRBV7-9 to TRBJ2-3; D is possibly TRBD1 (5 bases). Germline lookup yields CDR1 SEHNR and CDR2 FQNEAQ (reference sequence). This CDR3 spans 14 amino acids. V was trimmed by 5 bases and J by 6 bases, leaving 15 bases between them. The CDR3 loop reads CASSQSSPGDTQYF. CDR3 nucleotides: TGTGCCAGCAGCCAAAGTTCCCCAGGGGATACGCAGTATTTT.

V usage is TRBV19 and J usage is TRBJ2-2; D perhaps matches TRBD2 (6 bases). The CDR3 contains 15 residues. V gave up 5 bases and J gave up 0 bases, with 10 bases separating them. The germline gives CDR1 LNHDA, CDR2 SQIVND (reference sequence). In nucleotides, the CDR3 is TGTGCCAGTAGTCCGGGACTGCCGAACACCGGGGAGCTGTTTTTT. It translates to CASSPGLPNTGELFF. The variable domain in full, completed from reference TRBV19 and TRBJ2-2, reads DGGITQSPKYLFRKEGQNVTLSCEQNLNHDAMYWYRQDPGQGLRLIYYSQIVNDFQKGDIAEGYSVSREKKESFPLTVTSAQKNPTAFYLCASSPGLPNTGELFFGEGSRLTVL.

This clone was picked up one time. The rearrangement uses TRBV9 and TRBJ2-7, with unresolved D. This CDR3 has 16 residues. V dropped 3 bases and J dropped 2 bases, with 18 bases sitting between them. Germline lookup yields CDR1 SGDLS and CDR2 YYNGEE. The CDR3 DNA sequence: TGTGCCAGCAGCGAAGGGTCGGCAGAAGGCCCCTACGAGCAGTACTTC. Amino acids: CASSEGSAEGPYEQYF.

Comment on this clone: At the DNA level, this CDR3 is encoded by other sequences in the same sample as well. The chain carries TRBV7-8 and TRBJ2-7; a possible D gene is TRBD2 (5 bases). The CDR3 runs 15 residues. Germline CDR1 is SGHVS and CDR2 is FQNEAQ. V lost 5 bases to trimming and J lost 2 bases, with 16 bases between them. In DNA, the CDR3 is TGTGCCAGCAGCAACCAAGGAGGTGTGACCTACGAGCAGTACTTC. It codes for CASSNQGGVTYEQYF.

The chain has TRBV6-1 and TRBJ1-6; tentatively, D is TRBD1 (5 bases). The CDR3 consists of 14 residues. The V gene lost 3 bases and the J gene lost 7 bases, with 10 bases spanning the gap. Germline CDR1 MNHNS, CDR2 SASEGT. In DNA form, the CDR3 reads TGTGCCAGCAGTGACCCAGGGTGGAATTCACCCCTCCACTTT. Its translation: CASSDPGWNSPLHF.

The rearrangement joins TRBV2 to TRBJ1-6; tentative D call: TRBD1 (6 bases). Deletions cut 4 bases from V and 2 bases from J, with 18 bases between. The CDR3 totals 18 residues. CDR1 SNHLY and CDR2 FYNNEI come from the germline V gene. CDR3 nucleotide sequence: TGTGCCAGCAGTGTGGGGGCCGGCGGTTCCCCCTATAATTCACCCCTCCACTTT. Amino acids: CASSVGAGGSPYNSPLHF.

The chain uses TRBV6-1 and TRBJ2-7; no definite D call. CDR3 length: 14 amino acids. Germline V gives CDR1 MNHNS, CDR2 SASEGT. Trimming took 3 bases from V and 2 from J, leaving 11 bases between them. The CDR3 DNA follows: TGTGCCAGCAGTGACGGGCCTACTACCTACGAGCAGTACTTC. This sequence encodes CASSDGPTTYEQYF.

This chain connects TRBV19 to TRBJ2-7, with D possibly called TRBD1 or TRBD2 (5 bases each). Germline V gives CDR1 LNHDA, CDR2 SQIVND (reference sequence). V lost 8 bases and J lost 4, with 24 bases in between. The CDR3 runs to 16 residues. Written as DNA, the CDR3 is TGTGCCAGTCTCTGGTGGGGGAAAAGGGCCACGTACGAGCAGTACTTC. Translating it yields CASLWWGKRATYEQYF.

The CDR3 coding sequence is TGTGCCAGCCGCGTAACGGGCTACACCTTC. Encoded protein: CASRVTGYTF. This chain links TRBV6-5 with TRBJ1-2, with D hard to call. The CDR3 covers 10 residues. Trimming removed 8 bases at V and 8 bases at J, with 9 bases between. Germline CDR1 reads MNHEY; CDR2 reads SVGAGI.

The chain uses TRBV27 and TRBJ2-1, with unresolved D. Germline-derived CDR1 and CDR2 are MNHEY and SMNVEV (reference sequence). The CDR3 has 13 residues. Trimming left V 5 bases short and J 8 bases short, with 13 bases between. For the CDR3, the DNA is TGTGCCAGCAGTCTTCAGGTAGACCATGAGCAGTTCTTC. Translating it yields CASSLQVDHEQFF.

This chain connects TRBV9 to TRBJ2-4; perhaps D is TRBD1 or TRBD2 (5 bases each). This CDR3 has 14 residues. CDR1 and CDR2 (germline): SGDLS, YYNGEE. V lost 2 bases, J lost 5 bases, and 11 bases lay in between. The CDR3 DNA reads as TGTGCCAGCAGCGTGGACGAGGGGCAAAACATTCAGTACTTC. Its protein product is CASSVDEGQNIQYF.

Here the CDR3 reads CASSQDLRSEAFF. CDR3 nucleotide sequence: TGCGCCAGCAGCCAAGATCTTCGCTCTGAAGCTTTCTTT. The V and J genes are TRBV4-3 and TRBJ1-1; D unclear. Germline-derived CDR1 and CDR2 are LGHNA and YSLEER. V lost 0 bases and J 6 bases, leaving 8 bases between the germline ends. This CDR3 spans 13 amino acids.

The chain combines TRBV28 with TRBJ2-2; D remains unclear. CDR1 is MDHEN and CDR2 is SYDVKM in the germline V gene. Deletions cut 4 bases from V and 2 bases from J, with 5 bases between. CDR3 length equals 13 residues. The CDR3 nucleotides are TGTGCCAGCAGTTATCCAAACACCGGGGAGCTGTTTTTT. Protein: CASSYPNTGELFF.